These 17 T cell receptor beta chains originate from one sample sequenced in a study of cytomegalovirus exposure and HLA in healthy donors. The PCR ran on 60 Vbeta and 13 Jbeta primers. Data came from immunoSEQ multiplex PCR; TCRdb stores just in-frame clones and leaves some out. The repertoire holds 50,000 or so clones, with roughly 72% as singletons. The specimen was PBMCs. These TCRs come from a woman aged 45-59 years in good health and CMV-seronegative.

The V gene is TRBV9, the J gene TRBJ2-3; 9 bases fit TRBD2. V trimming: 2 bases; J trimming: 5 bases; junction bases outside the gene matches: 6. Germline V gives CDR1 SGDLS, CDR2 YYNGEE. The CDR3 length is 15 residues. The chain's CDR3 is CASSVLALAGDTQYF. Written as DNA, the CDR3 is TGTGCCAGCAGCGTCCTAGCACTAGCGGGAGATACGCAGTATTTT.

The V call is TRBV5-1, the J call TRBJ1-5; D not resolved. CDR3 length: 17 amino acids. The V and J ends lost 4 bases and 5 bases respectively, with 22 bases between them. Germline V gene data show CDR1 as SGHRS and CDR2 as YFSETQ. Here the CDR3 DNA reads TGCGCCAGCAGCGAGGGTTGGAGGACGGACGCCGATCAGCCCCAGCATTTT. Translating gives CASSEGWRTDADQPQHF.

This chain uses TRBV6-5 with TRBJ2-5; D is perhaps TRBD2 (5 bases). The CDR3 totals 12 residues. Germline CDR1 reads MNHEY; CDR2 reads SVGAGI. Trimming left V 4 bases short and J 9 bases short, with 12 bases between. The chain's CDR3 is CASSSRPEAQYF. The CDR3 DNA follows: TGTGCCAGCAGTTCCCGGCCGGAGGCCCAGTACTTC.

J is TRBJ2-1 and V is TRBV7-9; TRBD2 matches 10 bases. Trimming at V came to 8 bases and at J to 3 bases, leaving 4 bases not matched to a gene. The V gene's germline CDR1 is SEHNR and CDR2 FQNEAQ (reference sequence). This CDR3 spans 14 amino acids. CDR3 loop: CASHSGGDYNEQFF. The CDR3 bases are TGTGCCAGCCACAGCGGGGGGGACTACAATGAGCAGTTCTTC. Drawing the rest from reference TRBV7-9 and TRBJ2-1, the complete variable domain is DTGVSQNPRHKITKRGQNVTFRCDPISEHNRLYWYRQTLGQGPEFLTYFQNEAQLEKSRLLSDRFSAERPKGSFSTLEIQRTEQGDSAMYLCASHSGGDYNEQFFGPGTRLTVL.

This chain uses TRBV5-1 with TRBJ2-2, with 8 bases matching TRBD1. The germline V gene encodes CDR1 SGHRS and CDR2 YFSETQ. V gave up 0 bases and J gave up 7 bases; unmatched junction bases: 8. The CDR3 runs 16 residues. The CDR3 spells CASSLARDRRLGELFF. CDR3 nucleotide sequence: TGCGCCAGCAGCTTGGCCCGGGACAGGCGGCTCGGGGAGCTGTTTTTT.

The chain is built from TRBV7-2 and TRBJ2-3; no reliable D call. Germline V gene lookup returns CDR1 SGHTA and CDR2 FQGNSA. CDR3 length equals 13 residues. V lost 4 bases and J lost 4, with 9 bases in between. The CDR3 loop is CASSSNEADTQYF. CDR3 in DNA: TGTGCCAGCAGCTCAAATGAGGCAGATACGCAGTATTTT.

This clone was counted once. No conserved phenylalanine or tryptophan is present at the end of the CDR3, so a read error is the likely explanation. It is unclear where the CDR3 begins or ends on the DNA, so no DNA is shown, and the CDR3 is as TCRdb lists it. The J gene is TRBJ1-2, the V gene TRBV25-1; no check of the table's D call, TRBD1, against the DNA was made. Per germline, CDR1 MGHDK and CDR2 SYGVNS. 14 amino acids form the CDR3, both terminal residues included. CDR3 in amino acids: CASSSTGPLYGYTV.

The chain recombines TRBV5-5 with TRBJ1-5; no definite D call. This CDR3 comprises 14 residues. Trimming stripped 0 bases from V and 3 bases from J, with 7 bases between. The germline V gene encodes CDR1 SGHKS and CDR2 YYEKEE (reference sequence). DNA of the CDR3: TGTGCCAGCAGCTTGGGAGGGAACAATCAGCCCCAGCATTTT. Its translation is CASSLGGNNQPQHF.

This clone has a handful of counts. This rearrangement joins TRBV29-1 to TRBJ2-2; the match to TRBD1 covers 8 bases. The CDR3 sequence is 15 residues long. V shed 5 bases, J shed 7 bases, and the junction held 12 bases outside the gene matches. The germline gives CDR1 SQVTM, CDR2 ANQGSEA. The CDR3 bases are TGCAGCGTTCTTCCAGGGGGCCTGAGAGGCGGGGAGCTGTTTTTT. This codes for CSVLPGGLRGGELFF.

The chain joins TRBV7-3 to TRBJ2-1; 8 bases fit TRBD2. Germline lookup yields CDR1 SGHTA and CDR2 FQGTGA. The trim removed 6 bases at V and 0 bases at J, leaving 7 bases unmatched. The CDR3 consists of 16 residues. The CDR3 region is CASSLSGASSYNEQFF. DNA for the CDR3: TGTGCCAGCAGTCTTAGCGGGGCGAGCTCCTACAATGAGCAGTTCTTC.

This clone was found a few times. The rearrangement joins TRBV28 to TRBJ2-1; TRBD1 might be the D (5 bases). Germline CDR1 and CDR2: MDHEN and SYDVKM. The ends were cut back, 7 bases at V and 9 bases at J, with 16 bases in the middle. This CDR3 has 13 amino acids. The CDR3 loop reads CASTLGVDGEQFF. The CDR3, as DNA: TGTGCCAGCACCCTAGGGGTCGATGGTGAGCAGTTCTTC.

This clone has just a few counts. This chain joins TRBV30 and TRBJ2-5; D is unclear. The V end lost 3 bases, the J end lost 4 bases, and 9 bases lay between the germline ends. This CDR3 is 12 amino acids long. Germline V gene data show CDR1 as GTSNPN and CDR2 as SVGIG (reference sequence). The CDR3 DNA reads TGTGCCTGGAGCTCCCGTCGAGAGACCCAGTACTTC. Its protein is CAWSSRRETQYF.

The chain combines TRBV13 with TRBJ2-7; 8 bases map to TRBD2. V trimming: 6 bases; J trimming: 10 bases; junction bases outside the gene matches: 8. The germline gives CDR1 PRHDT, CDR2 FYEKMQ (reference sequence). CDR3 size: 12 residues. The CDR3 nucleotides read TGTGCCAGCAGTCGGCCTAGCGGGCTACAGTACTTC. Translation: CASSRPSGLQYF.

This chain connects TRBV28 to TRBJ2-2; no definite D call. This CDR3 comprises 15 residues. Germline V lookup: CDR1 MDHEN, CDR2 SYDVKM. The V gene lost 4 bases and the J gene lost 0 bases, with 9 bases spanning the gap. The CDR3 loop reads CASSSLDTNTGELFF. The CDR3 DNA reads TGTGCCAGCAGTTCCCTCGACACGAACACCGGGGAGCTGTTTTTT.

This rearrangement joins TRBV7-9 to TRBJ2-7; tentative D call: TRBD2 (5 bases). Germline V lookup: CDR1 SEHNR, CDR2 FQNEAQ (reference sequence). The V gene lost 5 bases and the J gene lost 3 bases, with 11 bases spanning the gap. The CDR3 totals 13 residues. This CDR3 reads CASSPGLVYEQYF. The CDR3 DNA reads TGTGCCAGCAGCCCGGGGTTAGTCTACGAGCAGTACTTC.

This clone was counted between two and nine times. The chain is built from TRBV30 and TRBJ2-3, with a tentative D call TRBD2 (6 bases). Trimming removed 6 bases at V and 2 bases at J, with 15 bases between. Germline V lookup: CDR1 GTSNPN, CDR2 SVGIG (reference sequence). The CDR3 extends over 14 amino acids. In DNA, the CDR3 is TGTGCCTGCAAATCGGCGGGACTCACAGATACGCAGTATTTT. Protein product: CACKSAGLTDTQYF.

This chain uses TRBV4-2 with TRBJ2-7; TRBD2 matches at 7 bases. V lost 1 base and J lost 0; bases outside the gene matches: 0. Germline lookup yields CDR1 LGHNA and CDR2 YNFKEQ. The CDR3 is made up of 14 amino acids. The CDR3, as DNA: TGTGCCAGCAGCCAAGGGGACTACTCCTACGAGCAGTACTTC. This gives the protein CASSQGDYSYEQYF.